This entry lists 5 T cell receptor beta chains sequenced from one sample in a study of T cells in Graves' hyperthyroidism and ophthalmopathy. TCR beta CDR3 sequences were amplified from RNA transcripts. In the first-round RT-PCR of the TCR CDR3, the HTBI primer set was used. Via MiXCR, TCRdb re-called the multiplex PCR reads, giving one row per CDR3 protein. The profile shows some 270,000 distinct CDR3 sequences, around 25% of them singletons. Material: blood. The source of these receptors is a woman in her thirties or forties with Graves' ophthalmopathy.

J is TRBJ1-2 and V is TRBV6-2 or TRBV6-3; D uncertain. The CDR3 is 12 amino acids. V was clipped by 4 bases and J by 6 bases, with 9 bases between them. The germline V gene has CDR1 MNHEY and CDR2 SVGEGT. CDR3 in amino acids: CASSWGDDGYTF. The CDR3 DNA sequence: TGTGCCAGCAGTTGGGGTGACGATGGCTACACCTTC.

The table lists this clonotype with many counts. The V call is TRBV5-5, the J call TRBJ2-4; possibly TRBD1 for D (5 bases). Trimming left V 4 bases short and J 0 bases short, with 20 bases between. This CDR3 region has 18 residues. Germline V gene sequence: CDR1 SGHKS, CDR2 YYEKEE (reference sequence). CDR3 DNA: TGTGCCAGCAGCGAGTTGACAGAAACCTCATTAGCCAAAAACATTCAGTACTTC. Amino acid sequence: CASSELTETSLAKNIQYF.

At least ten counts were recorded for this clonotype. CDR3 sequence: CASSLDGTGPYEQYF. The CDR3 region has the DNA TGTGCCAGCAGCTTAGATGGGACGGGCCCCTACGAGCAGTACTTC. The V gene is TRBV7-8, the J gene TRBJ2-7; D may match TRBD1 or TRBD2 (5 bases each). Germline V gene sequence: CDR1 SGHVS, CDR2 FQNEAQ. V lost 1 base and J lost 2, with 12 bases in between. The CDR3 runs 15 residues. Complete variable domain (other parts from reference TRBV7-8 and TRBJ2-7): GAGVSQSPRYKVAKRGQDVALRCDPISGHVSLFWYQQALGQGPEFLTYFQNEAQLDKSGLPSDRFFAERPEGSVSTLKIQRTQQEDSAVYLCASSLDGTGPYEQYFGPGTRLTVT.

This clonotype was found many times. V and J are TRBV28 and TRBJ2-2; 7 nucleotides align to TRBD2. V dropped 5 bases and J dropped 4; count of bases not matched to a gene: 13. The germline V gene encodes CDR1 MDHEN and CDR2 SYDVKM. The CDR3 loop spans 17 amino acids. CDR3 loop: CASSPAGREYVTGELFF. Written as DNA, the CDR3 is TGTGCCAGCAGTCCCGCAGGGCGGGAGTATGTCACCGGGGAGCTGTTTTTT. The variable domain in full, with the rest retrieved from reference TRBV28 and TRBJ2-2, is DVKVTQSSRYLVKRTGEKVFLECVQDMDHENMFWYRQDPGLGLRLIYFSYDVKMKEKGDIPEGYSVSREKKERFSLILESASTNQTSMYLCASSPAGREYVTGELFFGEGSRLTVL.

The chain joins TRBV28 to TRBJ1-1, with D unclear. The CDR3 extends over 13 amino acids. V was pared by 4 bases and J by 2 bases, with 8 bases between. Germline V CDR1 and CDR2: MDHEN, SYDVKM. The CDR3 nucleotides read TGTGCCAGCAGTTCCTTTCACAACACTGAAGCTTTCTTT. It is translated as CASSSFHNTEAFF.